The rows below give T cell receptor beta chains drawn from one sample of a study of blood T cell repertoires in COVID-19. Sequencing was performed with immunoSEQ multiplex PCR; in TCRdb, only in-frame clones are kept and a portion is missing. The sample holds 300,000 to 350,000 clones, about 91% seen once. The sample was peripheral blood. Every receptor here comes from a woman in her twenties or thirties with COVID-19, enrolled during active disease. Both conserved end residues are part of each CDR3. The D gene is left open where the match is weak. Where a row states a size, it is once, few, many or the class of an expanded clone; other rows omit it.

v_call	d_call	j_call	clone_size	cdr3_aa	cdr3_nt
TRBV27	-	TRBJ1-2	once	CASSLSGRGGYTF	TGTGCCAGCAGTTTATCCGGGAGGGGTGGCTACACCTTC
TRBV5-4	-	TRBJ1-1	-	CASSLEAGDIYTEAFF	TGTGCCAGCAGCCTGGAGGCAGGGGATATATACACTGAAGCTTTCTTT
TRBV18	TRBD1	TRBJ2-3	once	CASSLGTAGSTDTQYF	TGTGCCAGCTCACTTGGGACAGCCGGTAGCACAGATACGCAGTATTTT
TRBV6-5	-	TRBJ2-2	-	CATRGSRAGELFF	TGTGCCACTCGGGGATCAAGGGCCGGGGAGCTGTTTTTT
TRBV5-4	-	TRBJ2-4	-	CASSRISGAKNIQYF	TGTGCCAGCAGCCGCATTTCAGGGGCCAAAAACATTCAGTACTTC
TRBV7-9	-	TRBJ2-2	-	CASSRLSSDTGELFF	TGTGCCAGCAGCCGCCTTTCTTCAGACACCGGGGAGCTGTTTTTT
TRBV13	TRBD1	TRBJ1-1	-	CASSLRDRGLMNTEAFF	TGTGCCAGCAGCCTCCGGGACAGGGGGCTTATGAACACTGAAGCTTTCTTT
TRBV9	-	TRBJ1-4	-	CASSVVGRGTNEKLFF	TGTGCCAGCAGCGTAGTAGGCAGGGGTACTAATGAAAAACTGTTTTTT
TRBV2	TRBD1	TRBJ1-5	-	CASSRTGNQPQHF	TGTGCCAGCAGCCGGACAGGGAATCAGCCCCAGCATTTT
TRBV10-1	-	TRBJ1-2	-	CASSGKDSKGVKSGYTF	TGCGCCAGCAGTGGAAAGGACAGCAAAGGGGTTAAGAGTGGCTACACCTTC
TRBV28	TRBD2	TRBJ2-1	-	CASRRLAGTLNEQFF	TGTGCCAGCAGAAGACTAGCGGGGACTTTAAATGAGCAGTTCTTC
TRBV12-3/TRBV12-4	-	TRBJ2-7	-	CASSPEEHYEQYF	TGTGCCAGCAGCCCCGAGGAGCACTACGAGCAGTACTTC